This T cell receptor (beta chain) was captured in a study of cytomegalovirus exposure and HLA in healthy donors (dated by TCRdb to 2016 to 2017). Broadly, across the study: In an earlier analysis of some 610 of the donors, around 300 Gb of sequence data and some 120 million unique TCR beta sequences from about 180 million T cells were reported. An early release covering just under 650 HLA-typed donors comprised approximately 290 gigabases of sequencing data and 85 million to 100 million unique TCR sequences. Among the roughly 400 genotyped donors, around 81% belonged to the genetic ancestry cluster associated with self-reported Caucasian donors. The study was designed to test whether signatures of past pathogen exposure could be identified by cataloging public T cell receptors. The study used immunosequencing to profile the T cell repertoires of approximately 690 subjects and linked those repertoires to cytomegalovirus serostatus. In addition to the first cohort of 650 to 800 subjects, a separate validation cohort of around 110 different subjects was used. To predict cytomegalovirus infection status, the study combined high-throughput TCR immunosequencing, statistical association of individual TCRs with disease status, and machine learning. In a later analysis, previously published TCR beta repertoires from some 640 donors were re-analyzed and high-resolution HLA genotyping was added so that TCR occurrence patterns could be studied. Rather than using new phenotypic data, the later analysis identified candidate immune exposures from TCR beta sequences and from how often those sequences occurred across donors. To decide whether each TCR beta V gene segment behaved as functional or pseudogenic, an earlier analysis of approximately 600 of the donors relied on high-throughput TCR beta sequencing. Donor age, sex, ethnicity and CMV serostatus were compiled together with the repertoire data. Genome-wide SNP genotypes for about 65% of the roughly 670 donors were used in a later genetic analysis, which treated that subset as a discovery cohort. All discovery cohort repertoires had been generated using a single sequencing platform. Both class I and class II loci were covered by HLA typing, at four-digit resolution. The number of donors typed differed by locus, with about 629-630 for A, B, C, DRB1 and DQB1, around 500 for DQA1, 600 to 610 for DPA1, and around 460 for DPB1. Because of strong linkage in the cohort, four to six DR-DQ haplotypes were treated as single units for association and clustering. Across around 400 genotyped donors of the cohort, an average of roughly 200,000 unique TCR beta nucleotide sequences per donor were sequenced, and roughly a sixth of those sequences were non-productive. Paper-wide results and their limitations: A further reported finding was that TCR beta sequences accurately predicted the HLA-A and HLA-B alleles for most subjects in the first cohort. A total of roughly 160 TCR beta chains were listed by the study as associated with cytomegalovirus. Most TCR sequences were observed very rarely across donors, whereas some public TCRs were present in many individuals. Presence/absence analyses assumed roughly uniform sequencing depth across donors, an assumption that may not hold. When HLA alleles, especially DR and DQ, strongly co-occurred, TCR associations were difficult to assign to individual alleles. Compared with the 666-donor mean, donors in an Asian-associated ancestry cluster had fewer N-insertions in productive TCRs, according to a later genetic analysis. According to a later analysis, most CMV-associated TCR beta chains appeared to be HLA-restricted, and the HLA associations seemed to be driven largely by CMV exposure. Because HLA typing was unavailable for some donors at each locus, only the typed subset was used in association tests. In this cohort, only TCR beta chains were sequenced, and detectable features were limited by the absence of alpha or paired-chain data. A cluster of highly shared sequence variants was judged likely to represent a technical artifact of the sequencing pipeline. Some IMGT-functional V segments, including TRBV6-2 and TRBV6-3, could not be told apart with the 87-base-pair reads, so those segments were excluded. An association between a missense DCLRE1C variant and V-gene and J-gene trimming of TCR beta chains was found in a later genetic analysis and replicated in an independent cohort. Immune exposure information for the cohort was limited to CMV serostatus. In a later analysis, TCR association rates were found to vary across HLA loci, with the most associated TCRs seen for DRB1 alleles and the fewest for HLA-C alleles. An earlier analysis of approximately 590 of the donors showed that most TCR beta V segments appeared in productive rearrangements either about 87% or about 30% of the time, which broadly matched IMGT annotations. Specific HLA alleles were associated with over 15,000 TCR beta sequences at a false discovery rate of 0.05 in a later analysis. A few of the identified cytomegalovirus-associated TCR beta chains were confirmed in vitro to be specific for cytomegalovirus antigens. The classifier was reported to diagnose cytomegalovirus status with high specificity and sensitivity in both the original cohort and the validation cohort. According to a later analysis, parvovirus B19, influenza, CMV and Epstein-Barr virus appeared linked to several top co-occurrence clusters. Compared with equally common non-associated chains, HLA-associated TCR beta chains in a later analysis were more clonally expanded and had lower generation probabilities. Correlated functional status among segregating V segments might reflect linkage disequilibrium, but an unknown experimental factor could not be ruled out. Because counts were too low, about 18 rarely observed V segments, including chromosome 9 orphons, were left out of the earlier analysis of over 550 of the donors. It was suggested by the authors that the approach could potentially be generalized to other disease states and immunological phenotypes.

The library was made by the immunoSEQ multiplex PCR assay. For the multiplex PCR, a mixture combining 60 forward primers for TCR Vbeta segments and 13 reverse primers for TCR Jbeta segments was used. The CDR3 region of rearranged TCR beta genes was amplified from genomic DNA by a multiplex PCR assay. On the Illumina HiSeq System, the amplified TCR beta libraries were sequenced as 87-base-pair reads. The original pipeline was this. A later analysis tallied around 82 million unique TCR beta chains across the 610 or so repertoires, and about 12 million of those chains were shared by two or more donors. To remove PCR and sequencing errors, raw reads were error-corrected and collapsed into unique sequences using a nearest-neighbor algorithm that merged closely related sequences. V, D and J gene segments were assigned by aligning CDR3 sequences to IMGT reference sequences. For a sequence to be retained, a match of at least six nucleotides was required to both a V gene segment and a J gene segment. A rearrangement was called productive if the CDR3 had no stop codons and remained in frame with V and J, and every other rearrangement was called non-productive. CDR3 was defined by IMGT convention, running from the second conserved V-encoded cysteine to the conserved J-encoded phenylalanine. The earlier analysis of 587 of the donors excluded any sequence lacking an unambiguous match to a single V gene segment. In an earlier analysis of 587 of the donors, V segments were called functional above 56.7% productive rearrangements and were called segregating when the between-donor standard deviation exceeded 5%. To diagnose cytomegalovirus status from the catalog of TCR beta chain sequences, a statistical classification framework was built. In a later analysis, V and J genes were assigned by comparing TCR nucleotide sequences against IMGT/GENE-DB human TR gene sequences. A later analysis assigned CDR3 sequences and most-parsimonious VDJ recombination scenarios with the TCRdist pipeline. In a later analysis, each TCR beta chain was defined by its CDR3 amino acid sequence together with its V-gene family, and reads lacking a unique V-gene family were excluded. To address suspected cross-contamination and a sequencing artifact, a later analysis removed 450 to 700 highly shared, low-generation-probability nucleotide sequences. In a later analysis, a clonal expansion index for each public chain was calculated from normalized within-repertoire ranks of inferred template counts. Generation probabilities in a later analysis came from a VDJ recombination model fitted to out-of-frame rearrangements, and those results were checked against IGoR. A later analysis scored TCR-TCR, TCR-HLA and TCR-CMV co-occurrence with hypergeometric tests, applying a repertoire-size bias correction to TCR pairs. In a later analysis, false discovery rates were estimated by permuting HLA or CMV assignments 20 times. In a later analysis, co-occurring TCRs were grouped with DBSCAN, and TCRdist sequence similarity was added when clustering was performed within HLA-allele-positive subsets. Co-occurrence clustering excluded repertoires with fewer than 30,000 or more than 120,000 public chains, plus five with anomalous nucleotide sharing. This immuneACCESS table, as held by TCRdb, lists in-frame sequences with V and J called but not all clones. Of the missing ones, under half trace to an unresolved V gene in checked studies; the others have no known cause. From that table come the V and J calls and clone size; the DNA was used to work out D and trimming. In all, the sample holds more than 90,000 clones, and 60% to 80% of those were seen once. 4% to 5% of the sample lies in the top ten.

The cohort was made up of under 800 healthy bone marrow donors. At the time of sampling, every cohort member was nominally healthy, though immune exposures that went unrecorded were likely present. The donor tested CMV seropositive and was one of the 289 seropositive cohort members. A peripheral blood sample was provided by each donor, and peripheral blood mononuclear cells were used for TCR beta sequencing. Genomic DNA extraction from the blood cell samples was performed with the Qiagen DNeasy Blood Extraction Kit. Points on this clone: Its target antigen remains unknown. The input lacks base qualities; no much larger clone sits a single base away.

Taken from cysteine to phenylalanine, the CDR3 has 15 residues. Only the CDR3 portion is preserved as DNA: 45 bases, with reading frame beginning at the first base. V is clipped by 3 bases and J by 8 bases, and the sequence between their germline boundaries is 19 bases long. The germline V gene provides CDR1 KGHSH and CDR2 LQKENI. The rearrangement joined TRBV18 to TRBJ1-1, and possibly TRBD1, on 5 matching bases. The specimen was PBMCs. The sequence came from a man aged 50 or older in good health and CMV-seropositive. CDR3 sequence: CASSPAVRDPGEAFF. The DNA reads TGTGCCAGCTCACCCGCCGTCAGGGATCCCGGGGAAGCTTTCTTT.